This entry concerns a single T cell receptor beta chain. With 6 bases removed from V and 0 bases from J, the gap between germline ends came to 11 bases. This CDR3 is 14 amino acids long. The germline CDR1 and CDR2 sequences are MNHNS and SASEGT. RNA transcripts provided the source from which TCR beta CDR3 regions were amplified. An initial round of RT-PCR targeting the TCR CDR3 relied on the HTBI primer set. In TCRdb, the multiplex PCR reads were re-called with MiXCR into one record per CDR3 protein. The data show 330,000 or so distinct CDR3 sequences, 15% to 20% seen once. The sample is drawn from a study of T cells in Graves' hyperthyroidism and ophthalmopathy. Among ophthalmopathy patients, the Clinical Activity Score reached at least 3, the NOSPECS grade reached at least 4, and duration remained under 3 months.

This sequence was found in a woman aged 40-49 years with Graves' ophthalmopathy. Sample: blood. The V gene is TRBV6-1, the J gene TRBJ2-5; D gene ambiguous. The CDR3 region has the DNA TGTGCCAGCAGCCGTTCGGGTTACCAAGAGACCCAGTACTTC. Translated: CASSRSGYQETQYF.